Each of the 10 T cell receptor beta chains below was sequenced from the same sample in a study of cytomegalovirus exposure and HLA in healthy donors (dated by TCRdb to 2016 to 2017). Receptor amplification or capture employed the immunoSEQ multiplex PCR assay. A mixture of 60 forward primers for TCR Vbeta segments and 13 reverse primers for TCR Jbeta segments was used in the multiplex PCR. The immuneACCESS repertoire file appears here via TCRdb, limited to in-frame rearrangements. These files lack a portion of the clones; in checked studies, under half of the deficit traces to unresolved V genes, and the cause of the others is not known. This sample comprises about 110,000 clones, around two thirds of them detected only once. Together, the top ten hold around 15% of the sample. Material for sequencing was PBMCs. The source of these receptors is a woman in her 40s in good health and CMV-seropositive.

The chain joins TRBV4-1 to TRBJ1-3, with 7 bases identical to TRBD1. Germline values: CDR1 MGHRA, CDR2 YSYEKL. V shed 6 bases and J 3 bases; nucleotides not matched to a gene: 14. This CDR3 is built from 17 residues. The CDR3 nucleotides are TGCGCCAGCAGTCCCCAAATAGGGGGCGCGGGTGGAAACACCATATATTTT. This codes for CASSPQIGGAGGNTIYF.

The V gene is TRBV29-1, the J gene TRBJ2-2; possibly TRBD1 for D (5 bases). V was clipped by 7 bases and J by 0 bases, with 18 bases between them. CDR1 and CDR2 from the germline V gene are SQVTM and ANQGSEA. This CDR3 region has 16 residues. In nucleotides, the CDR3 is TGCAGCGCCCTAAAGGCAGGGAAAACGAACACCGGGGAGCTGTTTTTT. Translating gives CSALKAGKTNTGELFF.

The chain employs TRBV11-2 and TRBJ1-1, with unresolved D. This CDR3 is built from 13 residues. The germline V and J ends were trimmed by 5 bases and 0 bases, with 7 bases remaining between them. From germline, CDR1 is SGHAT and CDR2 FQNNGV. Here the CDR3 DNA reads TGTGCCAGCAGCATAACATTGAACACTGAAGCTTTCTTT. This translates into CASSITLNTEAFF.

The chain has TRBV28 and TRBJ1-2; D is unresolved. The germline V gene encodes CDR1 MDHEN and CDR2 SYDVKM. Trimming shortened V by 10 bases and J by 2 bases, and 8 bases separated the two germline ends. This CDR3 is built from 11 residues. The CDR3 DNA sequence: TGTGCCACCGCGGTGAACTATGGCTACACCTTC. Translating it yields CATAVNYGYTF.

J is TRBJ2-5 and V is TRBV5-1; D is perhaps TRBD2 (6 bases). Trimming shortened V by 7 bases and J by 2 bases, and 21 bases separated the two germline ends. This CDR3 has 16 amino acids. CDR1 is SGHRS, CDR2 YFSETQ, per germline. CDR3 amino acids: CASSFGQAGVQETQYF. The CDR3 region has the DNA TGCGCCAGCTCCTTCGGGCAAGCGGGCGTACAAGAGACCCAGTACTTC.

The table lists this clone with a count of one. The CDR3 loop reads CASSLVGTGQGAFF. The CDR3 coding sequence is TGTGCCAGCAGTTTAGTAGGGACGGGACAGGGAGCTTTCTTT. V usage is TRBV27 and J usage is TRBJ1-1, with 9 bases lining up with TRBD1. J was trimmed by 10 bases and V by 2 bases; bases with no gene match: 8. The germline gives CDR1 MNHEY, CDR2 SMNVEV (reference sequence). This CDR3 comprises 14 residues.

The V and J genes are TRBV7-9 and TRBJ1-5, with unresolved D. V was trimmed by 1 base and J by 4 bases, leaving 11 bases between them. CDR3 length: 15 amino acids. The germline gives CDR1 SEHNR, CDR2 FQNEAQ (reference sequence). CDR3 amino acids: CASSLGEGGNQPQHF. The CDR3 nucleotides read TGTGCCAGCAGCTTAGGGGAGGGAGGGAATCAGCCCCAGCATTTT.

The chain uses TRBV30 and TRBJ2-5; D remains ambiguous. V lost 1 base to trimming and J lost 1 base, with 7 bases between them. The germline gives CDR1 GTSNPN, CDR2 SVGIG (reference sequence). The CDR3 is 13 amino acids. In nucleotides, the CDR3 is TGTGCCTGGAGTGGTAGCCGCCAAGAGACCCAGTACTTC. Amino acids: CAWSGSRQETQYF.

This clone was counted a single time. The chain uses TRBV20-1 and TRBJ1-2, with D tentatively TRBD1 (6 bases). Germline CDR1 reads DFQATT; CDR2 reads SNEGSKA (reference sequence). CDR3 length equals 11 residues. Deletions cut 5 bases from V and 4 bases from J, with 8 bases between. The CDR3 DNA reads as TGCAGTGCTTGGACAGCCTATGGCTACACCTTC. It specifies CSAWTAYGYTF.

V and J are TRBV11-2 and TRBJ2-6; no clear D. The CDR3 is 14 residues long. V lost 5 bases to trimming and J lost 0 bases, with 5 bases between them. Per germline, CDR1 SGHAT and CDR2 FQNNGV. The CDR3 reads CASSPFSGANVLTF. The CDR3 DNA sequence: TGTGCCAGCAGCCCGTTCTCTGGGGCCAACGTCCTGACTTTC.